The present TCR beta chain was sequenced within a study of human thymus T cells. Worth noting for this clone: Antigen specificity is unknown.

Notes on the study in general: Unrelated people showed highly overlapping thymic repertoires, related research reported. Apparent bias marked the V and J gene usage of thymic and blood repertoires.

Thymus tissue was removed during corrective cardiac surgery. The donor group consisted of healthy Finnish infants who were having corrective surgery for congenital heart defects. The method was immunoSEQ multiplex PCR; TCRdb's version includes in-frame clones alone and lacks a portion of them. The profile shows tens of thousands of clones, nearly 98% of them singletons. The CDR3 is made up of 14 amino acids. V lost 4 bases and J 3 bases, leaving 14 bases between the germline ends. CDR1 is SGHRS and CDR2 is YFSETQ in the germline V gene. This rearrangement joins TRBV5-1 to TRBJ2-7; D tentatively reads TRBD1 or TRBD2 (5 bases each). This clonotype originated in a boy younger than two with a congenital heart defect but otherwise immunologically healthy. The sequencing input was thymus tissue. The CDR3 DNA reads TGCGCCAGCAGCCAGGGACCGCTACTCTACGAGCAGTACTTC. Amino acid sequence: CASSQGPLLYEQYF.